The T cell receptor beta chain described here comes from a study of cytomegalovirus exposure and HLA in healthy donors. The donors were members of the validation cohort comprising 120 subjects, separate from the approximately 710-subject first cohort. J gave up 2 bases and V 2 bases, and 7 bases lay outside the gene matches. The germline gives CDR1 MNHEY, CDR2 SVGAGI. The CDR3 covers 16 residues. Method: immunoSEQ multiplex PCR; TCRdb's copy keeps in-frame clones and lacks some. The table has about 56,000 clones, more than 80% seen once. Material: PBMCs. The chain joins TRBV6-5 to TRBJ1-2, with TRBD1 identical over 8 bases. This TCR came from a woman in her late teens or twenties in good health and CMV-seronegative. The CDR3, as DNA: TGTGCCAGCAGTTACGGTTCAGGGGGCTTAAACTATGGCTACACCTTC. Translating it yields CASSYGSGGLNYGYTF.